Listed here are 19 T cell receptor beta chains from one sample, sequenced in a study of shared clonotypes between healthy human individuals (dated by TCRdb to the early 2020s). Libraries were prepared through the immunoSEQ multiplex PCR assay. TCRdb stores this immuneACCESS table with in-frame sequences only. Part of the clones is absent; in the studies checked, under half of the shortfall reflects unresolved V genes, and no reason is known for the rest. The sample includes about 470,000 clones, with roughly 83% observed a single time. Approximately 13% of the sample lies in the top ten. What was sequenced was PBMCs. These receptors all stem from a woman between 35 and 50 years old in good health. Some clones in this sample may be carry-over from other donors' samples.

V gene TRBV5-4 combines with J gene TRBJ2-1; TRBD2 aligns across 14 bases. The CDR3 sequence is 14 residues long. In germline, CDR1 is SGHNT, CDR2 YYREEE (reference sequence). With 4 bases clipped from V and 8 bases from J, the junction kept 2 bases outside the gene matches. The CDR3 reads CASSEGLAGDEQFF. The CDR3 nucleotides are TGTGCCAGCAGCGAGGGACTAGCGGGGGATGAGCAGTTCTTC.

The chain recombines TRBV6-1 with TRBJ2-1; possibly TRBD1 or TRBD2 for D (5 bases each). Trimming shortened V by 6 bases and J by 4 bases, and 16 bases separated the two germline ends. Germline CDR1 and CDR2: MNHNS and SASEGT. The CDR3 totals 15 residues. The CDR3 bases are TGTGCCAGCAGCGCAGAGGGACCGCATTACAATGAGCAGTTCTTC. Its translation: CASSAEGPHYNEQFF.

This clone was counted only a few times. The chain recombines TRBV2 with TRBJ2-1; TRBD2 is a possible D gene (5 bases). Trimming cost V 2 bases and J 6 bases, with 14 bases left between them. Looked up from germline, CDR1 is SNHLY and CDR2 is FYNNEI. There are 15 residues in the CDR3. Here the CDR3 reads CASSERASRPNEQFF. The CDR3 nucleotides are TGTGCCAGCAGTGAAAGGGCTAGCAGACCCAATGAGCAGTTCTTC.

The chain is built from TRBV6-5 and TRBJ1-1; D ambiguous. V dropped 5 bases and J dropped 1 base, with 8 bases sitting between them. The CDR3 covers 13 residues. CDR1 is MNHEY, CDR2 SVGAGI, per germline. For the CDR3, the DNA is TGTGCCAGCAGTCGGGGTAAGAACACTGAAGCTTTCTTT. Its protein product is CASSRGKNTEAFF.

This rearrangement joins TRBV11-2 to TRBJ2-5; the D is unclear. The germline V gene encodes CDR1 SGHAT and CDR2 FQNNGV. There are 15 residues in the CDR3. With 0 bases removed from V and 4 bases from J, the gap between germline ends came to 12 bases. The CDR3 DNA reads TGTGCCAGCAGCTTAGATGGTAACACGGGAGAGACCCAGTACTTC. Its protein product is CASSLDGNTGETQYF.

Concerning this clone itself: This is likely an artifact of a read error, given a far larger clone one base away. In nucleotides, the CDR3 is TGTGCCAGTAGTGGATTTGCAGGGACCGGGGGTGGCTATGGCCACACCTTC. Translating gives CASSGFAGTGGGYGHTF. The chain is built from TRBV19 and TRBJ1-2; D might be TRBD1 (5 bases). Germline V gives CDR1 LNHDA, CDR2 SQIVND (reference sequence). CDR3 length equals 17 residues.

The rearrangement joins TRBV5-1 to TRBJ2-3; D ambiguous. Trimming removed 0 bases from V and 1 base from J, with 9 bases in between. In germline, CDR1 is SGHRS, CDR2 YFSETQ. CDR3 size: 15 residues. The CDR3 coding sequence is TGCGCCAGCAGCTTGGCGGCCACTCGCACAGATACGCAGTATTTT. It translates to CASSLAATRTDTQYF. Using reference TRBV5-1 and TRBJ2-3 for the parts outside the CDR3, the full variable domain is KAGVTQTPRYLIKTRGQQVTLSCSPISGHRSVSWYQQTPGQGLQFLFEYFSETQRNKGNFPGRFSGRQFSNSRSEMNVSTLELGDSALYLCASSLAATRTDTQYFGPGTRLTVL.

The J gene is TRBJ2-7, the V gene TRBV7-9; D possibly uses TRBD1 or TRBD2 (5 bases each). Germline values: CDR1 SEHNR, CDR2 FQNEAQ (reference sequence). This CDR3 has 16 residues. The ends were cut back, 5 bases at V and 5 bases at J, with 22 bases in the middle. CDR3 nucleotide sequence: TGTGCCAGCAGCCCCCGAGGGGCAGGCCACTTGAACGAGCAGTACTTC. It is translated as CASSPRGAGHLNEQYF.

CDR3 in amino acids: CASSFPANEQFF. The CDR3 DNA reads TGTGCCAGCAGCTTCCCCGCGAATGAGCAGTTCTTC. The V call is TRBV7-9, the J call TRBJ2-1; D remains unclear. Trimming took 3 bases from V and 7 from J, leaving 7 bases between them. In germline, CDR1 is SEHNR, CDR2 FQNEAQ (reference sequence). CDR3 length: 12 residues.

This clone was picked up many times. The same CDR3 arises from other DNA sequences in this sample as well. The DNA for the CDR3 is TGCGCCAGCAGCTTGGGTACGACAGGGAGGGAAGAACTGTTTTTT. It specifies CASSLGTTGREELFF. The chain uses TRBV5-1 and TRBJ1-4; 7 bases are shared with TRBD1. From germline, CDR1 is SGHRS and CDR2 YFSETQ. V was clipped by 0 bases and J by 12 bases; unmatched bases: 11. The CDR3 covers 15 residues.

The rearrangement links TRBV6-4 to TRBJ1-2; 11 bases agree with TRBD1. Per germline, CDR1 MRHNA and CDR2 SNTAGT. The V gene end was trimmed by 4 bases and the J gene end by 7 bases; junction bases not matched to a gene: 5. This CDR3 spans 14 amino acids. The CDR3 coding sequence is TGTGCCAGCAGTGTGGACAGGGGGCTAGGTGGCTACACCTTC. It yields the protein CASSVDRGLGGYTF.

J is TRBJ2-1 and V is TRBV30, with D hard to call. Germline V CDR1 and CDR2: GTSNPN, SVGIG (reference sequence). This CDR3 is 14 amino acids long. V was trimmed by 0 bases and J by 2 bases, leaving 8 bases between them. In DNA form, the CDR3 reads TGTGCCTGGAGTGTCTCACTAACCTACAATGAGCAGTTCTTC. This sequence encodes CAWSVSLTYNEQFF.

A note on this clone: Other DNA sequences within the sample encode an identical CDR3. The J gene is TRBJ2-3, the V gene TRBV5-1; tentatively, D is TRBD2 (6 bases). Trimming left V 0 bases short and J 1 base short, with 6 bases between. Germline CDR1 SGHRS, CDR2 YFSETQ. The CDR3 totals 14 residues. Here the CDR3 DNA reads TGCGCCAGCAGCTTGGCGGGAGGCACAGATACGCAGTATTTT. Its protein is CASSLAGGTDTQYF.

The chain links TRBV4-2 to TRBJ2-7; 10 bases agree with TRBD2. CDR1 LGHNA and CDR2 YNFKEQ come from the germline V gene. This CDR3 has 16 amino acids. The V and J ends lost 0 bases and 0 bases, in that order; junction bases with no gene match: 2. CDR3 DNA sequence: TGTGCCAGCAGCCAAGAAGCGGGAGGGCCCTCCTACGAGCAGTACTTC. It translates to CASSQEAGGPSYEQYF.

The chain combines TRBV7-9 with TRBJ1-2; no clear D. CDR3 length: 13 amino acids. Trimming shortened V by 5 bases and J by 3 bases, and 10 bases separated the two germline ends. In germline, CDR1 is SEHNR, CDR2 FQNEAQ (reference sequence). The CDR3 bases are TGTGCCAGCAGCCCCGACCGTTACTATGGCTACACCTTC. This codes for CASSPDRYYGYTF.

The chain recombines TRBV5-4 with TRBJ2-3; 7 positions agree with TRBD1. V lost 4 bases and J lost 1; bases outside the gene matches: 9. Per the germline V gene, CDR1 is SGHNT and CDR2 is YYREEE (reference sequence). This CDR3 is 16 amino acids long. The CDR3 coding sequence is TGTGCCAGCAGCCTCCGGACAGGCGGCGGCACAGATACGCAGTATTTT. This codes for CASSLRTGGGTDTQYF.

This sequence joins TRBV4-2 and TRBJ2-2; D remains unclear. The CDR3 is 15 amino acids. Trimming pared 0 bases from V and 6 bases from J, leaving 11 bases between. In germline, CDR1 is LGHNA, CDR2 YNFKEQ. This CDR3 is CASSQESGYAGELFF. Here the CDR3 DNA reads TGTGCCAGCAGCCAAGAATCCGGGTATGCCGGGGAGCTGTTTTTT.

The genes are TRBV2 and TRBJ1-5; D perhaps matches TRBD1 (6 bases). CDR1 is SNHLY, CDR2 FYNNEI, per germline. V lost 5 bases, J lost 4 bases, and 12 bases lay in between. The CDR3 sequence is 14 residues long. For the CDR3, the DNA is TGTGCCAGCAGTTTACAGGGTAGGAATCAGCCCCAGCATTTT. It encodes CASSLQGRNQPQHF.

This chain links TRBV14 with TRBJ2-3; maybe TRBD2 (5 bases). CDR3 length: 14 residues. Germline V lookup: CDR1 SGHDN, CDR2 FVKESK. V lost 1 base, J lost 2 bases, and 7 bases lay in between. For the CDR3, the DNA is TGTGCCAGCAGCCAAGGGGAGCTCACAGATACGCAGTATTTT. Protein sequence: CASSQGELTDTQYF.